This T cell receptor beta chain originates from a study of blood T cell repertoires in COVID-19. On the study more broadly: Sources were T cells, B-cell-depleted T cells, or PBMCs; the material itself was cDNA or gDNA.

CDR1 and CDR2 (germline): LNHDA, SQIVND (reference sequence). The CDR3 totals 14 residues. Trimming removed 9 bases from V and 6 bases from J; junction bases left unmatched: 13. This clone was recorded once. Here immunoSEQ multiplex PCR was the method, and the copy in TCRdb shows in-frame clones only, minus some. The sample has tens of thousands of clones, approximately 86% seen once. This clonotype was sampled from a man between 40 and 49 years old with acute or convalescent COVID-19. The rearrangement joins TRBV19 to TRBJ1-2, with 7 bases identical to TRBD1. Material for sequencing was peripheral blood. The CDR3 loop is CASNQGVHSDGYTF. The CDR3 DNA reads as TGTGCCAGCAATCAGGGGGTGCACTCGGATGGCTACACCTTC.